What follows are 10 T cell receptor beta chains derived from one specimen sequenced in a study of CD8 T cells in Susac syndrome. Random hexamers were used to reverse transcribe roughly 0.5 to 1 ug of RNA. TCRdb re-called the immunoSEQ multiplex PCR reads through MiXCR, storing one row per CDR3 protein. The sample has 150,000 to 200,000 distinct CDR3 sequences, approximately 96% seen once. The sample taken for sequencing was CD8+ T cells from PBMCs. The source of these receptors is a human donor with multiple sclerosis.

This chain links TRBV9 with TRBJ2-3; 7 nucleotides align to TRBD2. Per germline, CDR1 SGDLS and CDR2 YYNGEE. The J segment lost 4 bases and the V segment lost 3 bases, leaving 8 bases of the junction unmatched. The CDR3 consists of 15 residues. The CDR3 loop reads CASSEGPRGADTQYF. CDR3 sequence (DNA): TGTGCCAGCAGCGAAGGGCCTCGGGGGGCAGATACGCAGTATTTT.

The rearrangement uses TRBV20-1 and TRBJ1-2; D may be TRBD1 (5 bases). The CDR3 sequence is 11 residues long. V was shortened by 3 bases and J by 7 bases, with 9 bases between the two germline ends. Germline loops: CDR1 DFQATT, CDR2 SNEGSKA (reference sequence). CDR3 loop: CSAREGFGYTF. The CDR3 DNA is TGCAGTGCTAGGGAGGGGTTTGGCTACACCTTC.

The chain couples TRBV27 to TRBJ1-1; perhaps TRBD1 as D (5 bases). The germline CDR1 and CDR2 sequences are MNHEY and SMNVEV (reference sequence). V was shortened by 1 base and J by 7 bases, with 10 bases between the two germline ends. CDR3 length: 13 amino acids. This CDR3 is CASSLWWGSEAFF. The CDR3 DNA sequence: TGTGCCAGCAGTTTATGGTGGGGGAGTGAAGCTTTCTTT.

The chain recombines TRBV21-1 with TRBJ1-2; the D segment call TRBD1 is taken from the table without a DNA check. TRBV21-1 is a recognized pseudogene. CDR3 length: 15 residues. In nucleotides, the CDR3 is TGTGCCAGCAGCAAAGTGGCACAGGACACAGGGGGCTACACCTTC. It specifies CASSKVAQDTGGYTF.

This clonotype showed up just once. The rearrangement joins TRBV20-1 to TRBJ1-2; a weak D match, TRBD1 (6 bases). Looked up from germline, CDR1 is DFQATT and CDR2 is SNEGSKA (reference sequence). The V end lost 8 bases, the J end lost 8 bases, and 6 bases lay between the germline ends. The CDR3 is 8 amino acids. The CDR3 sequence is CSTGGYTF. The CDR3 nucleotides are TGCAGTACAGGGGGCTACACCTTC.

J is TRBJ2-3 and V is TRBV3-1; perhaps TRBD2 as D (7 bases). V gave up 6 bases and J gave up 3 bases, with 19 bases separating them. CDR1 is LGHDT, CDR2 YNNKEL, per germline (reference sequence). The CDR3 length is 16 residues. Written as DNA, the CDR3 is TGTGCCAGCAGACACTTCGGCGGGGGCAAAACAGATACGCAGTATTTT. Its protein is CASRHFGGGKTDTQYF.

The CDR3 reads CASSFVGGRTEAFF. In nucleotides, the CDR3 is TGTGCCAGCAGCTTTGTTGGGGGCCGGACTGAAGCTTTCTTT. The chain couples TRBV13 to TRBJ1-1; a possible D gene is TRBD1 (6 bases). The CDR3 is made up of 14 amino acids. CDR1 PRHDT and CDR2 FYEKMQ come from the germline V gene (reference sequence). Trimming took off 3 bases at V and 5 bases at J, with 13 bases between the two ends.

In nucleotides, the CDR3 is TGTGCCACCGGACAGGGGAGCACAGATACGCAGTATTTT. It specifies CATGQGSTDTQYF. This rearrangement joins TRBV15 to TRBJ2-3; the match to TRBD1 covers 9 bases. The CDR3 has 13 residues. Germline CDR1 reads LNHNV; CDR2 reads YYDKDF (reference sequence). The ends lost 8 bases at V and 0 bases at J; junction bases unmatched: 0.

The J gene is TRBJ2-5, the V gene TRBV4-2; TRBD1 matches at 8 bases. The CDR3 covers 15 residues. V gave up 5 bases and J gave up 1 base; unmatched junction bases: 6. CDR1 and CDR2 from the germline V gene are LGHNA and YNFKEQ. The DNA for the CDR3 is TGTGCCAGCAGCTCCCGGGACAGGAGCCAAGAGACCCAGTACTTC. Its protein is CASSSRDRSQETQYF.

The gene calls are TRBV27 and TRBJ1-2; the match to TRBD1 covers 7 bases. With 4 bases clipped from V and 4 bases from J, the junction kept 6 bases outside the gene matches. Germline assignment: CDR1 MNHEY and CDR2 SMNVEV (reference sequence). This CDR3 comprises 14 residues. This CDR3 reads CASSSSGTVYGYTF. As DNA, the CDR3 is TGTGCCAGCAGTTCCTCCGGGACAGTCTATGGCTACACCTTC.